Shown below are 22 T cell receptor beta chains from a single sample sequenced in a study of T cell changes during pregnancy in multiple sclerosis. The assay was immunoSEQ multiplex PCR, and TCRdb's table has in-frame clones only and misses some. The sample consists of approximately 89,000 clones, approximately 94% of them appearing once. The material sequenced was peripheral blood, taken in the third trimester of pregnancy. These receptors all come from a female donor with multiple sclerosis, enrolled in a pregnancy study.

The V call is TRBV10-2, the J call TRBJ2-6; possibly TRBD2 for D (5 bases). V lost 11 bases, J lost 1 base, and 12 bases lay in between. The CDR3 length is 14 residues. Germline CDR1 WSHSY, CDR2 SAAADI. CDR3 protein: CAVRGRSGANVLTF. The CDR3 region has the DNA TGCGCCGTGCGAGGGCGTTCTGGGGCCAACGTCCTGACTTTC.

CDR3 nucleotides: TGTGCCAGCAGCTTAAAAGGGGACAGGGAGAACACTGAAGCTTTCTTT. This gives the protein CASSLKGDRENTEAFF. The V gene is TRBV11-1, the J gene TRBJ1-1, with 9 bases that match TRBD1. CDR3 size: 16 residues. Germline V gene lookup returns CDR1 SGHAT and CDR2 FQDESV (reference sequence). V dropped 2 bases and J dropped 1; count of bases not matched to a gene: 5.

A single count supports this clone. The V gene is TRBV11-2, the J gene TRBJ1-5; TRBD1 aligns across 7 bases. The CDR3 is 15 residues long. Germline V CDR1 and CDR2: SGHAT, FQNNGV. V lost 5 bases to trimming and J lost 4 bases; unmatched junction nucleotides: 8. For the CDR3, the DNA is TGTGCCAGCAGCCTAAGGGACAGTCCGAATCAGCCCCAGCATTTT. Residues: CASSLRDSPNQPQHF.

On this clone itself: This CDR3 is also generated by other DNA sequences in the sample. J is TRBJ2-7 and V is TRBV30; no clear D. With 2 bases removed from V and 3 bases from J, the gap between germline ends came to 8 bases. Germline values: CDR1 GTSNPN, CDR2 SVGIG (reference sequence). The CDR3 has 12 residues. The CDR3 region is CAWSPGNYEQYF. The CDR3 DNA follows: TGTGCCTGGAGTCCAGGAAACTACGAGCAGTACTTC.

The genes are TRBV25-1 and TRBJ1-5, with D maybe TRBD1 (6 bases). V lost 8 bases and J 4 bases, leaving 12 bases between the germline ends. Per germline, CDR1 MGHDK and CDR2 SYGVNS. This CDR3 is 13 amino acids long. DNA for the CDR3: TGTGCCAGCGGGGGCCAGGGGAATCAGCCCCAGCATTTT. Amino acid sequence: CASGGQGNQPQHF.

This clone was seen once. V gene TRBV15 combines with J gene TRBJ1-2, with a weak D call TRBD1 (5 bases). The V gene's germline CDR1 is LNHNV and CDR2 YYDKDF (reference sequence). Trimming took off 0 bases at V and 6 bases at J, with 14 bases between the two ends. The CDR3 contains 15 residues. Here the CDR3 reads CATSRDGGELDGYTF. The CDR3 DNA reads as TGTGCCACCAGCAGAGATGGAGGGGAATTGGATGGCTACACCTTC.

The chain has TRBV2 and TRBJ1-1; D is uncertain. With 0 bases removed from V and 6 bases from J, the gap between germline ends came to 26 bases. CDR1 is SNHLY and CDR2 is FYNNEI in the germline V gene. The CDR3 extends over 19 amino acids. CDR3 DNA: TGTGCCAGCAGTGAAGCAGTGAAGAGTGGGTTGACAAAGAGGGCTGAAGCTTTCTTT. Protein product: CASSEAVKSGLTKRAEAFF.

The chain has TRBV5-4 and TRBJ1-3; TRBD1 is a possible D gene (6 bases). CDR3 length equals 15 residues. V was clipped by 0 bases and J by 0 bases, with 7 bases between them. Germline CDR1 reads SGHNT; CDR2 reads YYREEE (reference sequence). The CDR3, as DNA: TGTGCCAGCAGCTTGGGAGGGGGCTCTGGAAACACCATATATTTT. Translation: CASSLGGGSGNTIYF.

A single count supports this clone. The CDR3 here is CAIRTGVGEQYF. The CDR3 nucleotides read TGTGCCATACGGACAGGGGTGGGAGAGCAGTACTTC. This chain joins TRBV10-3 and TRBJ2-7; the match to TRBD1 covers 9 bases. With V trimmed by 9 bases and J by 7 bases, 7 bases remained unmatched. CDR3 length equals 12 residues. The germline gives CDR1 ENHRY, CDR2 SYGVKD.

The chain joins TRBV2 to TRBJ1-5; no firm D call. With 6 bases removed from V and 4 bases from J, the gap between germline ends came to 28 bases. Per the germline V gene, CDR1 is SNHLY and CDR2 is FYNNEI. The CDR3 is 19 residues long. CDR3 protein: CASSKSGPRRISGNQPQHF. The DNA of the CDR3 is TGTGCCAGCAGCAAAAGCGGTCCTCGTCGAATCTCCGGTAATCAGCCCCAGCATTTT.

The rearrangement joins TRBV20-1 to TRBJ2-7; no clear D gene. With 1 base removed from V and 3 bases from J, the gap between germline ends came to 4 bases. CDR1 and CDR2 (germline): DFQATT, SNEGSKA (reference sequence). The CDR3 runs to 11 residues. The CDR3 DNA follows: TGCAGTGCTAGAGGTAACTACGAGCAGTACTTC. This sequence encodes CSARGNYEQYF.

The chain uses TRBV27 and TRBJ1-2; 9 bases are a match to TRBD1. Germline CDR1 reads MNHEY; CDR2 reads SMNVEV (reference sequence). V trimming: 6 bases; J trimming: 1 base; junction bases outside the gene matches: 15. The CDR3 contains 18 residues. CDR3 bases: TGTGCCAGCAGGGGCGGGGCGACCAACAGGGGGCATAACTATGGCTACACCTTC. Protein: CASRGGATNRGHNYGYTF.

V usage is TRBV29-1 and J usage is TRBJ2-1; 11 bases are shared with TRBD1. The junction had 7 bases not matched to a gene; V was cut back by 6 bases and J by 9 bases. The CDR3 has 13 amino acids. Germline V gene sequence: CDR1 SQVTM, CDR2 ANQGSEA. CDR3 sequence: CSVTGTGGAEQFF. For the CDR3, the DNA is TGCAGCGTGACCGGGACAGGGGGTGCTGAGCAGTTCTTC.

The rearrangement joins TRBV19 to TRBJ2-5; possibly TRBD2 for D (6 bases). V lost 3 bases and J 5 bases, leaving 13 bases between the germline ends. CDR1 LNHDA and CDR2 SQIVND come from the germline V gene (reference sequence). There are 14 residues in the CDR3. The CDR3 DNA reads as TGTGCCAGTAGTATTGGAGGGGTTCGCGAGACCCAGTACTTC. Protein: CASSIGGVRETQYF.

The chain has TRBV4-1 and TRBJ2-3, with 11 bases identical to TRBD2. V was pared by 1 base and J by 5 bases, with 2 bases of the junction left unmatched. This CDR3 region has 15 residues. Germline CDR1 and CDR2: MGHRA and YSYEKL. The CDR3 bases are TGCGCCAGCAGCCAAGTGGGGACTAGCGGAGATACGCAGTATTTT. Protein: CASSQVGTSGDTQYF.

The V and J genes are TRBV5-4 and TRBJ1-2; 9 bases align to TRBD1. This CDR3 has 14 amino acids. CDR1 SGHNT and CDR2 YYREEE come from the germline V gene (reference sequence). V gave up 3 bases and J gave up 8 bases; unmatched junction bases: 8. CDR3 amino acids: CASSSGTGLEGYTF. The CDR3 DNA sequence: TGTGCCAGCAGCTCCGGGACAGGGTTAGAGGGCTACACCTTC.

The chain is built from TRBV6-1 and TRBJ2-2; perhaps TRBD2 as D (6 bases). The length of the CDR3 is 18 residues. With 4 bases removed from V and 3 bases from J, the gap between germline ends came to 21 bases. The germline V gene has CDR1 MNHNS and CDR2 SASEGT. The chain's CDR3 is CASSGGLAGIGYTGELFF. CDR3 DNA: TGTGCCAGCAGTGGAGGTCTGGCGGGGATTGGGTACACCGGGGAGCTGTTTTTT.

The V and J genes are TRBV6-1 and TRBJ1-2; D uncertain. Between the trimmed V and J ends, which lost 5 bases and 4 bases, there was a span of 8 bases. This CDR3 comprises 12 residues. The germline CDR1 and CDR2 sequences are MNHNS and SASEGT. DNA for the CDR3: TGTGCCAGCAGTTCCGGTGGCTATGGCTACACCTTC. Amino acid sequence: CASSSGGYGYTF.

A remark on this clone: In the same sample, other DNA sequences code for this CDR3. The chain couples TRBV10-3 to TRBJ1-2, with 11 bases matching TRBD1. The germline V gene encodes CDR1 ENHRY and CDR2 SYGVKD. The CDR3 consists of 13 residues. V lost 4 bases and J lost 6; bases outside the gene matches: 1. CDR3 in amino acids: CAISGGQGDGYTF. CDR3 nucleotides: TGTGCCATCAGTGGGGGACAGGGGGATGGCTACACCTTC.

The chain couples TRBV6-5 to TRBJ2-7; TRBD2 agrees at 12 bases. Trimming took 3 bases from V and 5 from J; bases not matched to a gene: 8. The CDR3 contains 16 residues. Germline CDR1 and CDR2: MNHEY and SVGAGI. The CDR3 protein is CASSYNLAGGTHEQYF. The DNA for the CDR3 is TGTGCCAGCAGTTATAACCTAGCGGGGGGGACCCACGAGCAGTACTTC.

This chain connects TRBV4-1 to TRBJ2-7; 12 nucleotides align to TRBD2. In germline, CDR1 is MGHRA, CDR2 YSYEKL. This CDR3 has 14 amino acids. V dropped 4 bases and J dropped 5; count of bases not matched to a gene: 3. This CDR3 is CASSPRTSGDEQYF. The CDR3 DNA sequence: TGCGCCAGCAGCCCACGGACTAGCGGGGACGAGCAGTACTTC.

The chain combines TRBV9 with TRBJ2-3, with D uncertain. Germline CDR1 SGDLS, CDR2 YYNGEE. This CDR3 comprises 15 residues. V gave up 4 bases and J gave up 5 bases, with 17 bases separating them. CDR3 loop: CASSLPFEKKDTQYF. DNA of the CDR3: TGTGCCAGCAGCCTCCCGTTTGAGAAAAAAGATACGCAGTATTTT. Full variable domain (remainder filled in from reference TRBV9 and TRBJ2-3): DSGVTQTPKHLITATGQRVTLRCSPRSGDLSVYWYQQSLDQGLQFLIQYYNGEERAKGNILERFSAQQFPDLHSELNLSSLELGDSALYFCASSLPFEKKDTQYFGPGTRLTVL.